This is a list of T cell receptor beta chains from one sample in a study of PD-1 blockade in mismatch repair-deficient tumors. Measured with immunoSEQ multiplex PCR; TCRdb has only the in-frame clones, and not every one. The profile shows tens of thousands of clones, roughly 75% of them singletons. The sample consisted of peripheral blood, taken 4 weeks after starting pembrolizumab. The receptor set was obtained from an adult with mismatch repair-deficient cancer. The CDR3 runs from the conserved cysteine through the conserved F or W.

>TRBV4-1|TRBJ2-3
CASSLSEQGPTDTQYF
>TRBV11-3|TRBJ2-1
CASSLMREGEQFF
>TRBV7-2|TRBJ1-5
CASSLVPVYGNQPQHF
>TRBV12-5|TRBJ2-5
CASGLDRGRLGTQYF
>TRBV19|TRBJ2-1
CASSLGAGGYNEQFF
>TRBV6-5|TRBJ1-2
CASSTTSTGFGGYTF
>TRBV7-7|TRBJ2-7
CASSLQPGTAYEQYF
>TRBV5-6|TRBJ2-6
CASSLWGRSGANVLTF
>TRBV7-2|TRBJ2-3
CASTVWPRSTDTQYF
>TRBV30|TRBJ1-1
CASLRDTEAFF
>TRBV12-5|TRBJ2-7
CASGGGTISYEQYF
>TRBV11-2|TRBJ1-3
CASSFATSRNTIYF
>TRBV16|TRBJ2-2
CASSQSKAGELFF
>TRBV19|TRBJ2-7
CASSIGGQGPYEQYF
>TRBV4-2|TRBJ1-5
CASSQEAGQPQHF
>TRBV7-6|TRBJ2-1
CASSLGLALSDGQFF
>TRBV30|TRBJ2-1
CAWSVRGGNEQFF
>TRBV19|TRBJ2-1
CASSIRRESGEQFF
>TRBV7-9|TRBJ2-2
CASASGNANTGELFF
>TRBV6-5|TRBJ2-1
CASSYRRSYNEQFF
>TRBV5-6|TRBJ1-2
CASSPGAASYGYTF
>TRBV5-6|TRBJ1-1
CASSFLGMNTEAFF
>TRBV4-1|TRBJ2-2
CASSPKPDGGVTGELFF
>TRBV27|TRBJ2-4
CASSSSGSSKNIQYF
>TRBV29-1|TRBJ1-1
CSEGRANTEAFF
>TRBV19|TRBJ1-2
CASRTGTGVRAGYTF
>TRBV9|TRBJ1-1
CASSVQGRGTEAFF
>TRBV7-8|TRBJ2-7
CASSPYRIAGAYEQYF
>TRBV19|TRBJ2-2
CASSPNRVSNTGELFF
>TRBV6-5|TRBJ2-5
CASSTGTTKTQYF
>TRBV18|TRBJ2-3
CASSPSGYTDTQYF
>TRBV7-2|TRBJ2-5
CASSSQETQYF
>TRBV5-4|TRBJ2-2
CASSPTLGTGGSELFF
>TRBV12-5|TRBJ2-7
CASGLVLSSSYEQYF
>TRBV11-2|TRBJ1-3
CASSLEPGTAGNTIYF
>TRBV11-3|TRBJ2-1
CASSQLANYNEQFF
>TRBV16|TRBJ2-7
CASSQGAGGWNEQYF
>TRBV5-4|TRBJ1-1
CASSLDQNTEAFF
>TRBV9|TRBJ2-1
CASSVAGLADEQFF
>TRBV5-8|TRBJ1-1
CASSEDSFQAFF
>TRBV7-3|TRBJ2-2
CASSSYTTGELFF
>TRBV2|TRBJ2-1
CASIRSSARYNEQFF
>TRBV29-1|TRBJ1-2
CSVEGTTYGYTF
>TRBV30|TRBJ2-1
CAWSGLAGGSGEQFF
>TRBV7-9|TRBJ1-1
CASSLGLTEAFF
>TRBV19|TRBJ2-2
CASSTGHTGELFF
>TRBV6-5|TRBJ2-1
CASSYERELYNEQFF
>TRBV10-1|TRBJ2-1
CARTDRTCSYNEQFF
>TRBV7-3|TRBJ2-4
CASSLAGGDQNIQYF
>TRBV30|TRBJ2-1
CAWRRQPRTEQFF
>TRBV27|TRBJ1-1
CASSYLGAGTEAFF
>TRBV5-6|TRBJ2-7
CASSLGSRDEQYF
>TRBV7-9|TRBJ2-3
CASSLGWRESGSYDTQYF
>TRBV18|TRBJ2-7
CASSPRASQFEQYF
>TRBV2|TRBJ1-2
CASSEALRQSYGYTF